Detailed here is one T cell receptor (beta chain). Its antigen remains unidentified. Cultured CD4+ T cell DNA underwent sequencing with the Oncomine TCR Beta short-read assay. TCRdb redid the calling of the PCR reads with MiXCR, one entry per CDR3 protein. Here the sample spans roughly 24,000 distinct CDR3 sequences, less than 65% being singletons. The CDR3 contains 14 residues. The V end was cut by 6 bases, the J end by 13 bases, with 24 bases between. Germline CDR1 MNHNS, CDR2 SASEGT. This sample is part of a study of vaccination and CD4 T cells after COVID-19. Stated treatment: roughly ten-day PBMC culture with coronavirus spike peptide pools or control peptides (ViraFEST assay). TCR sequencing followed the expansion of antigen-specific T cells with peptide pools in ViraFEST.

The sequenced sample was CD4+ T cells from blood, cultured in vitro. V usage is TRBV6-1 and J usage is TRBJ1-1; tentatively, D is TRBD1 (5 bases). This sequence was found in a human donor who had recovered from COVID-19. The CDR3, as DNA: TGTGCCAGCAGCCCAGGGTGGGTCACACTGAAGCTTTTCTTT. Translating gives CASSPGWVTLKLFF.